This T cell receptor beta chain appears in the sequencing data of a study of blood T cell repertoires in COVID-19. Background on the study: Donors in the United States, Italy and Spain gave samples during acute or convalescent COVID-19. T cells, B-cell-depleted T cells, or PBMCs provided the cDNA or gDNA that served as material.

The CDR3 is 16 amino acids. CDR1 MGHRA and CDR2 YSYEKL come from the germline V gene. Trimming removed 1 base at V and 2 bases at J, with 12 bases between. Original data processing: It was from reference gene primer amplification that nucleated cell counts were estimated. Method: immunoSEQ multiplex PCR; TCRdb's copy keeps in-frame clones and lacks some. D and trimming were read from the DNA, whereas the V and J calls and clone size are those reported in that table. Among over 300,000 clones listed, roughly 90% were seen once. Sequenced: peripheral blood. The gene calls are TRBV4-1 and TRBJ1-3; a possible D gene is TRBD1 (6 bases). This TCR came from a man aged 35 to 55 with acute or convalescent COVID-19. The CDR3 coding sequence is TGCGCCAGCAGCCAAGGGCGACAGGCCACTGGAAACACCATATATTTT. Protein sequence: CASSQGRQATGNTIYF.